This TCR beta chain was recorded in a study of blood T cell repertoires in COVID-19. About the research overall: Sample material is recorded as cDNA or gDNA derived from T cells, B-cell-depleted T cells, or PBMCs.

Authors' methods: Scientists estimated how many nucleated cells there were by amplifying reference gene primers. TCRdb's table, derived via immunoSEQ multiplex PCR, lists solely in-frame clones and lacks some. That table furnishes V, J and clone size, whereas the DNA furnished D and trimming. The sample lists about 190,000 clones; approximately 84% were seen once. Ages ranged from about 18 to 100 years, with residence in about two dozen US areas. Two negative PCRs, clearance, or symptom resolution were required of recovered Cohort 3 donors. This CDR3 is built from 13 residues. V was pared by 3 bases and J by 7 bases, with 4 bases of the junction left unmatched. From germline, CDR1 is MRHNA and CDR2 SNTAGT.

The clonotype comes from a woman aged 25 to 39 who had recovered from COVID-19. The chain has TRBV6-4 and TRBJ1-2, with 8 nucleotides matching TRBD1. The sequenced material came from PBMCs or T cells enriched from blood (not recorded which). The CDR3 spells CASSEQGVSGYTF. DNA of the CDR3: TGTGCCAGCAGTGAACAGGGGGTCTCTGGCTACACCTTC.